These 4 T cell receptor beta chains came from one sample sequenced in a study of shared clonotypes between healthy human individuals. Naive CD8 cells lacked CD45RO, underwent positive selection for CCR7 and left out terminally differentiated effector memory CD45RA+ cells. Produced via immunoSEQ multiplex PCR; TCRdb's table is partial and in-frame only. The sample shows around 2,000,000 clones, about 94% of them seen only once. The specimen was naive CD8+ T cells sorted from blood. These receptors all stem from a man aged 18 to 30 in good health.

The chain is built from TRBV4-2 and TRBJ2-3; 16 bases fit TRBD2. Trimming took 0 bases from V and 3 from J; bases not matched to a gene: 12. The germline CDR1 and CDR2 sequences are LGHNA and YNFKEQ. This CDR3 is built from 21 residues. The CDR3, as DNA: TGTGCCAGCAGCCAAGACCCCGGGACTAGCGGGGGGGACGTTTGGACAGATACGCAGTATTTT. Translation gives CASSQDPGTSGGDVWTDTQYF.

The chain uses TRBV6-6 and TRBJ1-1; tentative D call: TRBD1 (5 bases). The length of the CDR3 is 13 residues. Deletions cut 10 bases from V and 0 bases from J, with 12 bases between. Germline CDR1 is MNHNY and CDR2 is SVGAGI (reference sequence). For the CDR3, the DNA is TGTGCCACCCAGGGTCCCTTGAACACTGAAGCTTTCTTT. Translation: CATQGPLNTEAFF.

The chain couples TRBV4-1 to TRBJ2-3, with 8 bases that match TRBD1. The germline V gene has CDR1 MGHRA and CDR2 YSYEKL. The CDR3 consists of 16 residues. With 3 bases clipped from V and 1 base from J, the junction kept 6 bases outside the gene matches. CDR3 in amino acids: CASSHPQTGGTDTQYF. The CDR3, as DNA: TGCGCCAGCAGCCACCCCCAGACAGGGGGCACAGATACGCAGTATTTT.

Comments on this clone: Distinct nucleotide sequences in the sample also encode this CDR3. V gene TRBV13 combines with J gene TRBJ2-5; D gene unclear. The CDR3 contains 13 residues. With 0 bases removed from V and 3 bases from J, the gap between germline ends came to 5 bases. CDR1 is PRHDT and CDR2 is FYEKMQ in the germline V gene (reference sequence). The CDR3 DNA follows: TGTGCCAGCAGCTTAGGCCTAAAAGAGACCCAGTACTTC. Protein sequence: CASSLGLKETQYF.